Shown below are 21 T cell receptor beta chains from a single sample sequenced in a study of control samples from healthy donors and cancer patients. Method: immunoSEQ multiplex PCR; TCRdb's copy keeps in-frame clones and lacks some. The table shows 95,000 to 130,000 clones, with approximately 90% occurring only once. The specimen sequenced was blood. These receptors came from a woman between 70 and 85 years old in good health.

This clone has a single count. The rearrangement links TRBV18 to TRBJ1-1; weak D call: TRBD1 (5 bases). With 6 bases removed from V and 5 bases from J, the gap between germline ends came to 19 bases. The germline gives CDR1 KGHSH, CDR2 LQKENI. This CDR3 comprises 15 residues. Here the CDR3 DNA reads TGTGCCAGCTCCCCCAACCCAGGGAAGGGAACTGAAGCTTTCTTT. It encodes CASSPNPGKGTEAFF.

The V call is TRBV28, the J call TRBJ2-7, with 9 bases identical to TRBD2. V was pared by 4 bases and J by 1 base, with 8 bases of the junction left unmatched. CDR3 length equals 16 residues. Germline loops: CDR1 MDHEN, CDR2 SYDVKM. CDR3 sequence (DNA): TGTGCCAGCAGTTCAGAAAGCGGGGGGACGTCCTACGAGCAGTACTTC. Residues: CASSSESGGTSYEQYF.

V is TRBV5-8 and J is TRBJ2-7, with 7 bases identical to TRBD2. V was clipped by 2 bases and J by 2 bases; unmatched bases: 4. The CDR3 is 14 residues long. CDR1 SGHTS and CDR2 YDEGEE come from the germline V gene. CDR3 nucleotide sequence: TGTGCCAGCAGCTTTGGCGGGGGAGCCTACGAGCAGTACTTC. Translating gives CASSFGGGAYEQYF.

The chain links TRBV27 to TRBJ2-1; D unresolved. V lost 1 base and J 0 bases, leaving 10 bases between the germline ends. CDR1 is MNHEY and CDR2 is SMNVEV in the germline V gene (reference sequence). The CDR3 runs to 16 residues. The CDR3 region is CASSLYVRSSYNEQFF. CDR3 in DNA: TGTGCCAGCAGTTTATACGTCAGAAGCTCCTACAATGAGCAGTTCTTC.

In this sample, this clone turned up a few times. The chain links TRBV7-8 to TRBJ1-4; tentative D call: TRBD1 (5 bases). The CDR3 extends over 15 amino acids. Germline-derived CDR1 and CDR2 are SGHVS and FQNEAQ. The germline V and J ends were trimmed by 2 bases and 7 bases, with 14 bases remaining between them. DNA of the CDR3: TGTGCCAGCAGCTTACGGCGTCAGGGTGGTGAAAAACTGTTTTTT. The encoded protein is CASSLRRQGGEKLFF.

The chain is built from TRBV19 and TRBJ1-1; possible D gene TRBD1, 6 bases. This CDR3 has 14 amino acids. V was cut by 9 bases and J by 1 base, with 15 bases left in between. Germline CDR1 reads LNHDA; CDR2 reads SQIVND (reference sequence). In nucleotides, the CDR3 is TGTGCCAGCGTACAGGGATTGGGGAACACTGAAGCTTTCTTT. Translating it yields CASVQGLGNTEAFF.

The chain has TRBV4-1 and TRBJ1-5; D is ambiguous. Looked up from germline, CDR1 is MGHRA and CDR2 is YSYEKL. The CDR3 contains 16 residues. Trimming shortened V by 6 bases and J by 6 bases, and 21 bases separated the two germline ends. The CDR3 loop reads CASSGGRLSTGQPQHF. The CDR3 nucleotides are TGCGCCAGCAGTGGCGGGAGACTTAGCACGGGTCAGCCCCAGCATTTT.

About this clone itself: Sequence at one end of the junction differs from germline and may be a read error. The J gene is TRBJ1-6, the V gene TRBV7-9; D is possibly TRBD1 (5 bases). CDR1 is SEHNR and CDR2 is FQNEAQ in the germline V gene (reference sequence). The CDR3 extends over 14 amino acids. CDR3 region: CASTLSQGSSPLHF. The CDR3, as DNA: TGTGCCAGCACCTTAAGCCAGGGATCTTCACCCCTCCACTTT.

The V call is TRBV7-8, the J call TRBJ2-7; D is perhaps TRBD2 (5 bases). From germline, CDR1 is SGHVS and CDR2 FQNEAQ. The CDR3 is 13 amino acids. Trimming removed 8 bases at V and 3 bases at J, with 14 bases between. CDR3 in DNA: TGTGCCAGCCGCCTCCGGGGAAACTACGAGCAGTACTTC. Amino acid sequence: CASRLRGNYEQYF.

The V gene is TRBV7-9, the J gene TRBJ2-3; TRBD2 matches at 10 bases. The CDR3 spans 14 residues. Germline V CDR1 and CDR2: SEHNR, FQNEAQ (reference sequence). V shed 3 bases and J 3 bases; nucleotides not matched to a gene: 0. This CDR3 reads CASSFSGGTDTQYF. DNA of the CDR3: TGTGCCAGCAGCTTTAGCGGGGGGACAGATACGCAGTATTTT.

This CDR3 reads CASSILGRHNEQFF. CDR3 coding DNA: TGTGCCAGCAGCATTCTAGGGCGCCACAATGAGCAGTTCTTC. The V call is TRBV11-3, the J call TRBJ2-1; no firm D call. Germline-derived CDR1 and CDR2 are SGHNT and YENEEA. The germline V and J ends were trimmed by 5 bases and 5 bases, with 13 bases remaining between them. The CDR3 is 14 residues long. Full variable domain (remainder filled in from reference TRBV11-3 and TRBJ2-1): EAGVVQSPRYKIIEKKQPVAFWCNPISGHNTLYWYLQNLGQGPELLIRYENEEAVDDSQLPKDRFSAERLKGVDSTLKIQPAELGDSAVYLCASSILGRHNEQFFGPGTRLTVL.

As DNA, the CDR3 is TGTGCCAGCAGCGAACAGGGGTTGAATTCACCCCTCCACTTT. Encoded protein: CASSEQGLNSPLHF. This sequence joins TRBV5-6 and TRBJ1-6, with TRBD1 matching 7 bases. V was clipped by 4 bases and J by 7 bases; unmatched bases: 5. There are 14 residues in the CDR3. CDR1 is SGHDT and CDR2 is YYEEEE in the germline V gene.

The chain employs TRBV2 and TRBJ2-3; D remains unclear. The CDR3 has 15 residues. CDR1 is SNHLY and CDR2 is FYNNEI in the germline V gene. Trimming stripped 5 bases from V and 0 bases from J, with 12 bases between. CDR3 protein: CASSPAVISTDTQYF. Written as DNA, the CDR3 is TGTGCCAGCAGTCCTGCGGTAATTAGCACAGATACGCAGTATTTT.

The J gene is TRBJ1-2, the V gene TRBV10-3; D is possibly TRBD1 (6 bases). The CDR3 length is 17 residues. Trimming shortened V by 0 bases and J by 2 bases, and 16 bases separated the two germline ends. Germline V gene lookup returns CDR1 ENHRY and CDR2 SYGVKD. As DNA, the CDR3 is TGTGCCATCAGTGAGTCCCTCGAACAGGGATGGAACTATGGCTACACCTTC. It translates to CAISESLEQGWNYGYTF.

The V and J genes are TRBV7-6 and TRBJ1-2; TRBD1 aligns across 10 bases. CDR3 length: 16 residues. J gave up 8 bases and V 2 bases, and 11 bases lay outside the gene matches. Germline V gene data show CDR1 as SGHVS and CDR2 as FNYEAQ. The CDR3 DNA follows: TGTGCCAGCAGCTTAATTGGACAGGGGGACGAGAGAGGCTACACCTTC. Protein product: CASSLIGQGDERGYTF. Full variable domain (rest looked up from reference TRBV7-6 and TRBJ1-2): GAGVSQSPRYKVTKRGQDVALRCDPISGHVSLYWYRQALGQGPEFLTYFNYEAQQDKSGLPNDRFSAERPEGSISTLTIQRTEQRDSAMYRCASSLIGQGDERGYTFGSGTRLTVV.

V gene TRBV18 combines with J gene TRBJ1-4, with 7 nucleotides matching TRBD1. Germline CDR1 KGHSH, CDR2 LQKENI. The CDR3 sequence is 15 residues long. V dropped 3 bases and J dropped 7; count of bases not matched to a gene: 8. The CDR3 region is CASSPPQGQGEKLFF. In nucleotides, the CDR3 is TGTGCCAGCTCACCTCCACAGGGGCAGGGTGAAAAACTGTTTTTT.

The chain uses TRBV6-6 and TRBJ2-3; 7 positions agree with TRBD2. Germline assignment: CDR1 MNHNY and CDR2 SVGAGI (reference sequence). After removal of 6 bases from V and 2 bases from J, the junction contained 2 bases not matched to a gene. The CDR3 totals 13 residues. This CDR3 is CASRGLFTDTQYF. The CDR3 DNA follows: TGTGCCAGCAGGGGACTATTCACAGATACGCAGTATTTT.

The chain uses TRBV5-5 and TRBJ2-7, with 9 bases matching TRBD2. From germline, CDR1 is SGHKS and CDR2 YYEKEE (reference sequence). V gave up 4 bases and J gave up 2 bases; unmatched junction bases: 16. The CDR3 has 18 residues. CDR3 region: CASSLGPPGLAGPYEQYF. CDR3 coding DNA: TGTGCCAGCAGCCTCGGACCCCCAGGGCTAGCGGGGCCCTACGAGCAGTACTTC. Full variable domain (missing parts from reference TRBV5-5 and TRBJ2-7): DAGVTQSPTHLIKTRGQQVTLRCSPISGHKSVSWYQQVLGQGPQFIFQYYEKEERGRGNFPDRFSARQFPNYSSELNVNALLLGDSALYLCASSLGPPGLAGPYEQYFGPGTRLTVT.

This clone was seen only once. This chain connects TRBV29-1 to TRBJ2-7, with 8 nucleotides matching TRBD1. Germline CDR1 reads SQVTM; CDR2 reads ANQGSEA. V shed 6 bases and J 4 bases; nucleotides not matched to a gene: 2. The CDR3 covers 11 residues. CDR3 in DNA: TGCAGCGTAGACAGGGGTTACGAGCAGTACTTC. It codes for CSVDRGYEQYF.

The J gene is TRBJ1-4, the V gene TRBV7-6; 10 bases align to TRBD1. The CDR3 runs to 17 residues. J lost 5 bases, V lost 1 base, and 7 bases had no gene match. Germline lookup yields CDR1 SGHVS and CDR2 FNYEAQ. CDR3 nucleotides: TGTGCCAGCAGCTTAGTGGGGACAGGGGCGCCAAATGAAAAACTGTTTTTT. It codes for CASSLVGTGAPNEKLFF.

CDR3 region: CASSLQGQGLGNTIYF. CDR3 in DNA: TGCGCCAGCAGCCTCCAAGGACAGGGGCTAGGAAACACCATATATTTT. The rearrangement joins TRBV5-1 to TRBJ1-3; 9 bases map to TRBD1. Germline V CDR1 and CDR2: SGHRS, YFSETQ. This CDR3 region has 16 residues. Trimming took 4 bases from V and 4 from J; bases not matched to a gene: 9.